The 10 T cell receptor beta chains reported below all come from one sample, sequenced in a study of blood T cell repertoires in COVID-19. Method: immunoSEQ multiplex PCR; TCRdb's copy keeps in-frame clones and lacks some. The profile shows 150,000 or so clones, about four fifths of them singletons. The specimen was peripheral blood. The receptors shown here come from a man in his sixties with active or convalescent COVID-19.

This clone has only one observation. This CDR3 reads CATSRDSGTASTIYF. CDR3 nucleotides: TGTGCCACCAGCAGAGATTCTGGCACAGCTTCCACCATATATTTT. This chain links TRBV15 with TRBJ1-3; no clear D gene. CDR3 length equals 15 residues. Trimming pared 0 bases from V and 9 bases from J, leaving 15 bases between. Germline CDR1 LNHNV, CDR2 YYDKDF (reference sequence).

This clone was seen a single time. CDR3 residues: CASSIGQVYSNQPQHF. CDR3 DNA: TGTGCCAGTAGTATAGGCCAGGTTTATAGCAATCAGCCCCAGCATTTT. The J gene is TRBJ1-5, the V gene TRBV19; D uncertain. The CDR3 loop spans 16 amino acids. CDR1 is LNHDA and CDR2 is SQIVND in the germline V gene (reference sequence). V lost 1 base, J lost 0 bases, and 10 bases lay in between.

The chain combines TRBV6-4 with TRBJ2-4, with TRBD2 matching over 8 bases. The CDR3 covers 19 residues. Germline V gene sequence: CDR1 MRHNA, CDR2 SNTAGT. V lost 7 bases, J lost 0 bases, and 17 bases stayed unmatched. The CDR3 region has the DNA TGTGCCAGCAAACAACCCGTCAGGAAGCGGGAGCAAGCCAAAAACATTCAGTACTTC. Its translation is CASKQPVRKREQAKNIQYF.

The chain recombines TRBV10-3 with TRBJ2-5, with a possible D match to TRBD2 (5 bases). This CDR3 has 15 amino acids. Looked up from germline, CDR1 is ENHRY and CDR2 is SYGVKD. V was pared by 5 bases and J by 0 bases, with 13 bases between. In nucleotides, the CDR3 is TGTGCCATCAGTAGTCGAAGCGGAAACCAAGAGACCCAGTACTTC. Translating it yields CAISSRSGNQETQYF.

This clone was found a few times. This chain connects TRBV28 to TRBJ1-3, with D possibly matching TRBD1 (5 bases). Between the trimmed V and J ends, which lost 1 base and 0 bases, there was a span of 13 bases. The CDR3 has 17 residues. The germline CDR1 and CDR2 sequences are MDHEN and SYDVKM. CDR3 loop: CASSLYPQGSSGNTIYF. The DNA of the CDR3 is TGTGCCAGCAGTTTATATCCCCAGGGAAGCTCTGGAAACACCATATATTTT.

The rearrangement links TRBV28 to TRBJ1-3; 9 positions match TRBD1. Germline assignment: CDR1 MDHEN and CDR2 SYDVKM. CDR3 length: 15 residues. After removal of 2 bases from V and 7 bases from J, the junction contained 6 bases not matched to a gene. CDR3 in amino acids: CASSLRTGARNTIYF. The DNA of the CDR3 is TGTGCCAGCAGTTTAAGGACAGGGGCACGGAACACCATATATTTT. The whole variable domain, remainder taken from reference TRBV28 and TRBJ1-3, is DVKVTQSSRYLVKRTGEKVFLECVQDMDHENMFWYRQDPGLGLRLIYFSYDVKMKEKGDIPEGYSVSREKKERFSLILESASTNQTSMYLCASSLRTGARNTIYFGEGSWLTVV.

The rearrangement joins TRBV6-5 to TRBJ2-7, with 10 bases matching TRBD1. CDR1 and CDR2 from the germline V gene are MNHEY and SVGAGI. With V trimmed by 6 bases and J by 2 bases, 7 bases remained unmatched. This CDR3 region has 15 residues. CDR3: CASSPGQGITYEQYF. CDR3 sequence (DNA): TGTGCCAGCAGCCCGGGACAGGGGATCACCTACGAGCAGTACTTC.

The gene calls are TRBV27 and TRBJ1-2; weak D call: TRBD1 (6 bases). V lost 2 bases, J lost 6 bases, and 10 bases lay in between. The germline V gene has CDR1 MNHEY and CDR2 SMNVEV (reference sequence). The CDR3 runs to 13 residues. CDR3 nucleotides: TGTGCCAGCAGTTTAGGGCAGGGGCATGGCTACACCTTC. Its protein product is CASSLGQGHGYTF.

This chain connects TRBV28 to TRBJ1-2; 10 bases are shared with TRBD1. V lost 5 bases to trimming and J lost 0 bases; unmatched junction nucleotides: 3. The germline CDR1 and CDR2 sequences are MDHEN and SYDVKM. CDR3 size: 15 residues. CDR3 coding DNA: TGTGCCAGCAGTCCGGGACAGGGGCCTAACTATGGCTACACCTTC. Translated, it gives CASSPGQGPNYGYTF.

CDR3 region: CASTALQRDSDTQYF. Here the CDR3 DNA reads TGTGCCAGCACCGCCCTACAGCGGGACTCCGATACGCAGTATTTT. The chain recombines TRBV7-2 with TRBJ2-3, with 7 bases that match TRBD2. Trimming at V came to 7 bases and at J to 6 bases, leaving 13 bases not matched to a gene. Germline lookup yields CDR1 SGHTA and CDR2 FQGNSA. This CDR3 region has 15 residues. The complete variable domain, with remaining parts taken from reference TRBV7-2 and TRBJ2-3, reads GAGVSQSPSNKVTEKGKDVELRCDPISGHTALYWYRQSLGQGLEFLIYFQGNSAPDKSGLPSDRFSAERTGGSVSTLTIQRTQQEDSAVYLCASTALQRDSDTQYFGPGTRLTVL.